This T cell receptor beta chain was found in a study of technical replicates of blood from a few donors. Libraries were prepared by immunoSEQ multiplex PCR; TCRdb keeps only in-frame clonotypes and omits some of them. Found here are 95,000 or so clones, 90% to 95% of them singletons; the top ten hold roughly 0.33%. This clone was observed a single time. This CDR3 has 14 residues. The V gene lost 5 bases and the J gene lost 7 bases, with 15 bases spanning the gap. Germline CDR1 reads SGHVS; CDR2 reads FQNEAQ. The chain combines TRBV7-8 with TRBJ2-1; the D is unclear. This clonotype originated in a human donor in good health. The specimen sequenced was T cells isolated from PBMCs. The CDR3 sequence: CASSPTMGRNEQFF. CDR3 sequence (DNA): TGTGCCAGCAGCCCCACGATGGGCAGGAATGAGCAGTTCTTC.